A selection of T cell receptor beta chains follows, all from one sample in a study of cytomegalovirus exposure and HLA in healthy donors. Clones were sequenced by immunoSEQ multiplex PCR, and TCRdb holds only the in-frame ones, with some missing. The repertoire holds under 200,000 clones, with 68% as singletons. The sequencing input was PBMCs. These receptors all stem from a man between 45 and 60 years old in good health and CMV-seronegative. CDR3s include the opening cysteine and the closing phenylalanine or tryptophan. D genes are given only for firm matches. Clone size appears in some rows only: once, few, many, or a class for an expanded clone.

>TRBJ2-7|TRBV27|few|-
CASSLQYGKTYEQYF
TGTGCCAGCAGTTTACAATACGGGAAGACCTACGAGCAGTACTTC
>TRBJ1-1|TRBV7-2|-|TRBD1
CASQQGARTEAFF
TGTGCCAGCCAACAGGGGGCCAGGACTGAAGCTTTCTTT
>TRBJ1-1|TRBV6-6|-|TRBD1
CASSDRAGRNTEAFF
TGTGCCAGCAGTGACAGGGCCGGCCGGAATACTGAAGCTTTCTTT
>TRBJ1-1|TRBV5-1|once|TRBD1
CASSLRTGDTEAFF
TGCGCCAGCAGCTTGAGGACAGGCGACACTGAAGCTTTCTTT
>TRBJ2-5|TRBV7-9|once|TRBD2
CASSLPASGKETQYF
TGTGCCAGCAGCTTACCGGCTAGCGGGAAAGAGACCCAGTACTTC
>TRBJ1-6|TRBV27|-|TRBD1
CASTSQGHPYNSPLHF
TGTGCCAGCACCTCACAGGGGCACCCCTATAATTCACCCCTCCACTTT
>TRBJ1-6|TRBV5-4|-|TRBD1
CASSQGQGINNSPLHF
TGTGCCAGCAGCCAGGGACAGGGGATAAATAATTCACCCCTCCACTTT
>TRBJ1-1|TRBV5-1|-|TRBD1
CASSLARGQGNTEAFF
TGCGCCAGCAGCTTGGCCCGGGGACAGGGGAACACTGAAGCTTTCTTT
>TRBJ2-7|TRBV28|once|-
CASGSLGGTYEQYF
TGTGCCAGCGGGAGCCTTGGGGGGACCTACGAGCAGTACTTC
>TRBJ1-1|TRBV6-5|-|TRBD1
CASSFRQGPEAFF
TGTGCCAGCAGTTTTCGACAGGGCCCTGAAGCTTTCTTT
>TRBJ1-1|TRBV18|-|-
CASSPPGGERTEAFF
TGTGCCAGCTCACCCCCGGGAGGGGAGAGGACTGAAGCTTTCTTT
>TRBJ2-7|TRBV5-1|-|-
CASSLPGRYEQYF
TGCGCCAGCAGCTTGCCAGGGCGGTACGAGCAGTACTTC
>TRBJ2-1|TRBV11-2|-|-
CASSLAGYNEQFF
TGTGCCAGCAGCTTAGCAGGGTACAATGAGCAGTTCTTC
>TRBJ1-4|TRBV19|-|TRBD1
CASRSQGWANEKLFF
TGTGCCAGTAGATCACAGGGGTGGGCTAATGAAAAACTGTTTTTT
>TRBJ1-2|TRBV4-1|few|-
CASSQDGRAGPGDYGYTF
TGCGCCAGCAGCCAAGATGGGAGGGCAGGGCCCGGCGACTATGGCTACACCTTC
>TRBJ2-2|TRBV6-5|few|TRBD2
CASRPGLAVPGELFF
TGTGCCAGCAGGCCGGGACTAGCGGTTCCCGGGGAGCTGTTTTTT
>TRBJ1-3|TRBV2|-|TRBD1
CASKGTGSGNTIYF
TGTGCCAGCAAGGGGACAGGCTCTGGAAACACCATATATTTT
>TRBJ1-2|TRBV7-8|-|TRBD1
CASSPDRGYGYTF
TGTGCCAGCAGTCCGGACAGGGGCTATGGCTACACCTTC
>TRBJ1-2|TRBV6-1|once|-
CASSEAQWRHGYTF
TGTGCCAGCAGTGAAGCCCAGTGGAGGCATGGCTACACCTTC
>TRBJ1-2|TRBV5-1|-|-
CASSPLGDGYTF
TGCGCCAGCAGCCCCCTAGGTGATGGCTACACCTTC
>TRBJ1-2|TRBV7-9|-|TRBD1
CASSLGGTGYGYTF
TGTGCCAGCAGCTTAGGGGGGACAGGGTATGGCTACACCTTC
>TRBJ2-7|TRBV15|few|TRBD1
CATSRARDSSYEQYF
TGTGCCACCAGCAGGGCCCGGGACAGCTCCTACGAGCAGTACTTC
>TRBJ2-7|TRBV6-5|-|-
CASSDAASYEQYF
TGTGCCAGCAGCGACGCGGCCTCCTACGAGCAGTACTTC
>TRBJ2-3|TRBV2|-|TRBD1
CANSRQGSTDTQYF
TGTGCCAACAGTAGACAGGGGTCCACAGATACGCAGTATTTT
>TRBJ1-6|TRBV5-5|-|TRBD1
CASSIQGSSYNSPLHF
TGTGCCAGCAGCATACAGGGGAGCTCCTATAATTCACCCCTCCACTTT
>TRBJ1-1|TRBV2|-|-
CASSETQQNTEAFF
TGTGCCAGCAGTGAGACACAACAGAACACTGAAGCTTTCTTT
>TRBJ2-6|TRBV7-8|-|TRBD1
CASAPRDRVTGANVLTF
TGTGCCAGCGCTCCCCGGGACAGGGTTACTGGGGCCAACGTCCTGACTTTC
>TRBJ2-7|TRBV6-6|-|TRBD1
CASTYGQGMYEQYF
TGTGCCAGCACCTACGGACAGGGGATGTACGAGCAGTACTTC
>TRBJ2-7|TRBV6-5|-|TRBD1
CASKAYRDSSYEQYF
TGTGCCAGCAAAGCCTACAGGGACAGCTCCTACGAGCAGTACTTC
>TRBJ2-5|TRBV20-1|-|-
CSASIRETQYF
TGCAGTGCTAGTATACGGGAGACCCAGTACTTC
>TRBJ1-6|TRBV7-2|-|TRBD1
CATSDRAFGDSPLHF
TGTGCCACTAGCGACAGGGCCTTCGGGGATTCACCCCTCCACTTT
>TRBJ1-5|TRBV5-1|-|-
CASSLAGGNQPQHF
TGCGCCAGCAGCTTGGCAGGGGGCAATCAGCCCCAGCATTTT
>TRBJ1-5|TRBV27|-|TRBD1
CASSWTGRNQPQHF
TGTGCCAGCAGTTGGACAGGGAGAAATCAGCCCCAGCATTTT
>TRBJ1-2|TRBV7-2|few|TRBD1
CASSLVQGAGGYTF
TGTGCCAGCAGCTTAGTACAGGGGGCAGGTGGCTACACCTTC
>TRBJ2-3|TRBV6-4|-|-
CASSDSGALTDTQYF
TGTGCCAGCAGTGACTCAGGGGCCCTCACAGATACGCAGTATTTT
>TRBJ1-6|TRBV5-1|-|TRBD1
CASSYDRGNSPLHF
TGCGCCAGCAGCTATGACAGGGGAAATTCACCCCTCCACTTT
>TRBJ2-5|TRBV6-5|few|-
CASSYRGGAPQETQYF
TGTGCCAGCAGTTACAGGGGCGGGGCCCCTCAAGAGACCCAGTACTTC
>TRBJ1-1|TRBV19|-|TRBD1
CASSMDRGNTEAFF
TGTGCCAGTAGTATGGACAGGGGGAACACTGAAGCTTTCTTT
>TRBJ2-3|TRBV5-6|-|TRBD2
CASSRGAGEGTDTQYF
TGTGCCAGCAGCCGGGGCGCGGGGGAGGGGACAGATACGCAGTATTTT
>TRBJ1-1|TRBV10-3|-|-
CASQVRGLNTEAFF
TGTGCCAGCCAGGTGAGGGGGTTGAACACTGAAGCTTTCTTT
>TRBJ2-7|TRBV19|-|-
CASSTPPGREEQYF
TGTGCCAGTAGTACCCCCCCTGGGAGAGAAGAGCAGTACTTC
>TRBJ2-2|TRBV28|-|TRBD2
CASSLFGLASGGYTGELFF
TGTGCCAGCAGTTTATTTGGTTTAGCTAGCGGGGGTTACACCGGGGAGCTGTTTTTT
>TRBJ2-2|TRBV29-1|-|-
CSVVVRRTNTGELFF
TGCAGCGTTGTCGTGCGGCGGACGAACACCGGGGAGCTGTTTTTT
>TRBJ2-5|TRBV5-1|-|TRBD2
CASSYWGLAGLQETQYF
TGCGCCAGCAGCTATTGGGGACTAGCGGGCCTCCAAGAGACCCAGTACTTC
>TRBJ1-1|TRBV7-9|-|-
CASSFSTEAFF
TGTGCCAGCAGTTTTAGCACTGAAGCTTTCTTT
>TRBJ2-3|TRBV6-4|medium-sized|-
CASSAGTSTDTQYF
TGTGCCAGCAGTGCCGGGACTAGCACAGATACGCAGTATTTT
>TRBJ1-1|TRBV4-2|few|TRBD1
CASSRPGTGAYEAFF
TGTGCCAGCAGCCGCCCCGGGACAGGCGCCTATGAAGCTTTCTTT
>TRBJ2-5|TRBV7-5|-|-
CARSATLAVQETQYF
TGTGCCAGAAGCGCTACCCTAGCGGTCCAAGAGACCCAGTACTTC
>TRBJ2-3|TRBV7-2|-|-
CASSLGAGGTDTQYF
TGTGCCAGCAGCTTAGGGGCAGGGGGCACAGATACGCAGTATTTT
>TRBJ1-4|TRBV4-2|few|TRBD1
CASSQGDRDDEKLFF
TGTGCCAGCAGCCAAGGGGACAGAGACGATGAAAAACTGTTTTTT
>TRBJ2-7|TRBV7-8|-|TRBD1
CASSWGQGSYEQYF
TGTGCCAGCAGTTGGGGACAGGGTTCCTACGAGCAGTACTTC
>TRBJ1-2|TRBV6-1|-|TRBD1
CASSGGQGVQSYGYTF
TGTGCCAGCAGTGGGGGACAGGGGGTTCAGAGCTATGGCTACACCTTC
>TRBJ2-1|TRBV7-2|-|TRBD1
CASSLRGGDEQFF
TGTGCCAGCAGCTTAAGAGGGGGCGATGAGCAGTTCTTC
>TRBJ2-1|TRBV19|-|-
CASSSYSWRSSGLNNEQFF
TGTGCCAGTAGTTCGTACAGTTGGAGGAGCTCAGGACTAAACAATGAGCAGTTCTTC
>TRBJ1-2|TRBV25-1|once|TRBD1
CASSEPGTGGRGYTF
TGTGCCAGCAGTGAACCCGGGACAGGTGGACGCGGCTACACCTTC
>TRBJ1-2|TRBV6-8|few|-
CASSYRVYGYTF
TGTGCCAGCAGTTACCGGGTCTATGGCTACACCTTC
>TRBJ2-1|TRBV9|-|-
CASSVGQNEQFF
TGTGCCAGCAGCGTAGGGCAAAATGAGCAGTTCTTC